This TCR beta chain derives from a study of cytomegalovirus exposure and HLA in healthy donors. Per the germline V gene, CDR1 is MGHRA and CDR2 is YSYEKL. The V end lost 2 bases, the J end lost 0 bases, and 11 bases lay between the germline ends. CDR3 length: 15 residues. The method was immunoSEQ multiplex PCR; TCRdb's version includes in-frame clones alone and lacks a portion of them. The sample lists about 400,000 clones, 86% occurring once. This clone was seen more than once but under ten times. The TCR was taken from a woman aged 18-29 years in good health and CMV-seronegative. The rearrangement links TRBV4-1 to TRBJ2-7, with D possibly being TRBD1 (6 bases). What was sequenced was PBMCs. CDR3 DNA sequence: TGCGCCAGCAGCCAATCACAGGGCCTCTCCTACGAGCAGTACTTC. This sequence encodes CASSQSQGLSYEQYF.